The next 16 T cell receptor beta chains were all read from a single sample in a study of shared clonotypes between healthy human individuals. Method: immunoSEQ multiplex PCR; TCRdb's copy keeps in-frame clones and lacks some. This sample has millions of clones, with 93% found just once. Naive-designated CD8 cells lacked CD45RO, were positively enriched for CCR7, and omitted terminally differentiated effector memory CD45RA+ cells. Sequencing was performed on naive CD8+ T cells from PBMCs. The receptors stem from a young man in good health. Some clones in this sample may be carry-over from other donors' samples.

On this clone: Other DNA sequences within the sample encode an identical CDR3. This chain joins TRBV6-5 and TRBJ2-3; no clear D. This CDR3 region has 13 residues. Trimming stripped 0 bases from V and 1 base from J, with 2 bases between. CDR1 and CDR2 (germline): MNHEY, SVGAGI. The CDR3 DNA sequence: TGTGCCAGCAGTTACTCCGGCACAGATACGCAGTATTTT. It specifies CASSYSGTDTQYF.

As DNA, the CDR3 is TGTGCCAGTAGTATAGGGGGCATGTACACTGAAGCTTTCTTT. Translating it yields CASSIGGMYTEAFF. The rearrangement links TRBV19 to TRBJ1-1; D is possibly TRBD1 (5 bases). Looked up from germline, CDR1 is LNHDA and CDR2 is SQIVND (reference sequence). This CDR3 is built from 14 residues. Trimming cost V 1 base and J 3 bases, with 9 bases left between them.

The chain employs TRBV7-6 and TRBJ2-1; 8 nucleotides match TRBD2. Trimming took 3 bases from V and 2 from J; bases not matched to a gene: 9. This CDR3 has 17 residues. In germline, CDR1 is SGHVS, CDR2 FNYEAQ. CDR3 bases: TGTGCCAGCAGCTTCTTTACGGGAGGGACGCCCTACAATGAGCAGTTCTTC. It yields the protein CASSFFTGGTPYNEQFF.

The chain couples TRBV19 to TRBJ1-5, with D tentatively TRBD1 (5 bases). Trimming cost V 3 bases and J 1 base, with 10 bases left between them. This CDR3 comprises 15 residues. Germline V CDR1 and CDR2: LNHDA, SQIVND (reference sequence). CDR3 bases: TGTGCCAGTAGTATTTCAGGGATGAGCAATCAGCCCCAGCATTTT. Encoded protein: CASSISGMSNQPQHF.

This sequence joins TRBV7-3 and TRBJ2-1; D possibly corresponds to TRBD1 (5 bases). V was pared by 8 bases and J by 7 bases, with 21 bases between. This CDR3 comprises 15 residues. From germline, CDR1 is SGHTA and CDR2 FQGTGA. The CDR3 DNA sequence: TGTGCCAGCTCCCCAGGGCGGAGTGGTTTGAATGAGCAGTTCTTC. Amino acids: CASSPGRSGLNEQFF. Variable domain in full (rest from reference TRBV7-3 and TRBJ2-1): GAGVSQTPSNKVTEKGKYVELRCDPISGHTALYWYRQSLGQGPEFLIYFQGTGAADDSGLPNDRFFAVRPEGSVSTLKIQRTERGDSAVYLCASSPGRSGLNEQFFGPGTRLTVL.

The chain uses TRBV19 and TRBJ1-5; D not certain. Germline lookup yields CDR1 LNHDA and CDR2 SQIVND (reference sequence). Trimming removed 1 base from V and 7 bases from J, with 8 bases in between. The CDR3 runs 13 residues. The CDR3 here is CASSIAPIQPQHF. As DNA, the CDR3 is TGTGCCAGTAGTATAGCTCCAATCCAGCCCCAGCATTTT.

The chain is built from TRBV28 and TRBJ2-7; 12 bases line up with TRBD2. This CDR3 comprises 14 residues. Losses at the gene ends were 7 bases for V and 4 bases for J; bases not matched to a gene: 5. CDR1 MDHEN and CDR2 SYDVKM come from the germline V gene. This chain's CDR3 is CASKLAGGPYEQYF. DNA of the CDR3: TGTGCCAGCAAGCTAGCGGGAGGGCCTTACGAGCAGTACTTC.

V and J are TRBV11-2 and TRBJ2-5; 8 bases map to TRBD2. The V gene's germline CDR1 is SGHAT and CDR2 FQNNGV. J gave up 2 bases and V 5 bases, and 10 bases lay outside the gene matches. The CDR3 runs to 16 residues. The CDR3, as DNA: TGTGCCAGCAGCCTGACGGGTAGCGGGGCTCAAGAGACCCAGTACTTC. It specifies CASSLTGSGAQETQYF.

As regards this clone: The sample contains more than one DNA sequence encoding this CDR3. This chain connects TRBV5-6 to TRBJ2-7, with 10 bases fitting TRBD1. This CDR3 region has 14 residues. Looked up from germline, CDR1 is SGHDT and CDR2 is YYEEEE. Trimming at V came to 2 bases and at J to 2 bases, leaving 1 base not matched to a gene. This chain's CDR3 is CASSLGTGAYEQYF. The CDR3 bases are TGTGCCAGCAGCTTAGGGACAGGGGCCTACGAGCAGTACTTC.

The chain combines TRBV9 with TRBJ1-6, with D tentatively TRBD1 (5 bases). Germline values: CDR1 SGDLS, CDR2 YYNGEE. The length of the CDR3 is 15 residues. The V end was cut by 2 bases, the J end by 1 base, with 7 bases between. The chain's CDR3 is CASSVGGSYNSPLHF. In DNA form, the CDR3 reads TGTGCCAGCAGCGTGGGGGGTTCCTATAATTCACCCCTCCACTTT.

This chain uses TRBV29-1 with TRBJ2-1; 8 nucleotides line up with TRBD2. Germline loops: CDR1 SQVTM, CDR2 ANQGSEA. The CDR3 totals 14 residues. The J segment lost 9 bases and the V segment lost 6 bases, leaving 13 bases of the junction unmatched. The CDR3 DNA sequence: TGCAGCGTACTACCCGAGCGGGAGTACGTTGAGCAGTTCTTC. Translation gives CSVLPEREYVEQFF.

This clone showed up just once. The rearrangement links TRBV6-5 to TRBJ2-2; D gene unclear. Trimming removed 1 base from V and 1 base from J, with 10 bases in between. The CDR3 is made up of 16 amino acids. The germline gives CDR1 MNHEY, CDR2 SVGAGI. The CDR3 protein is CASSYWSQGNTGELFF. The CDR3 DNA sequence: TGTGCCAGCAGTTACTGGTCTCAAGGGAACACCGGGGAGCTGTTTTTT.

This chain uses TRBV7-9 with TRBJ1-1; no clear D gene. The CDR3 consists of 15 residues. Looked up from germline, CDR1 is SEHNR and CDR2 is FQNEAQ (reference sequence). Trimming removed 5 bases at V and 1 base at J, with 14 bases between. The CDR3 DNA follows: TGTGCCAGCAGCCCGCGGGTGGAAGCGAACACTGAAGCTTTCTTT. Translated, it gives CASSPRVEANTEAFF.

Concerning this clone: The same CDR3 also results from other DNA sequences found in this sample. V and J are TRBV5-1 and TRBJ2-3, with 8 positions matching TRBD1. The CDR3 runs to 13 residues. V dropped 1 base and J dropped 6; count of bases not matched to a gene: 1. Per germline, CDR1 SGHRS and CDR2 YFSETQ. CDR3 DNA: TGCGCCAGCAGCTTGACAGGGGGGGATACGCAGTATTTT. Amino acids: CASSLTGGDTQYF.

The rearrangement links TRBV7-9 to TRBJ1-1, with D unclear. CDR3 length: 11 residues. Germline V gene sequence: CDR1 SEHNR, CDR2 FQNEAQ (reference sequence). V lost 8 bases and J 4 bases, leaving 8 bases between the germline ends. CDR3 DNA: TGTGCCAGCGGCGGGGTCACTGAAGCTTTCTTT. This sequence encodes CASGGVTEAFF. Full variable domain (missing parts from reference TRBV7-9 and TRBJ1-1): DTGVSQNPRHKITKRGQNVTFRCDPISEHNRLYWYRQTLGQGPEFLTYFQNEAQLEKSRLLSDRFSAERPKGSFSTLEIQRTEQGDSAMYLCASGGVTEAFFGQGTRLTVV.

The chain combines TRBV4-1 with TRBJ2-1, with unresolved D. V was shortened by 9 bases and J by 2 bases, with 14 bases between the two germline ends. This CDR3 contains 14 residues. Germline assignment: CDR1 MGHRA and CDR2 YSYEKL. Here the CDR3 DNA reads TGCGCCAGTGGGATAGGGATCACCTACAATGAGCAGTTCTTC. Protein product: CASGIGITYNEQFF.